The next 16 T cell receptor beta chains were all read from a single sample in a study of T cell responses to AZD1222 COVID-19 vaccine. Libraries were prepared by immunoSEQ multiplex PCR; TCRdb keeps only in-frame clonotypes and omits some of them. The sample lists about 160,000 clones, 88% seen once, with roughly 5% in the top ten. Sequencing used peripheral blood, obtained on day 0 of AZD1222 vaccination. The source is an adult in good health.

DNA for the CDR3: TGTGCCAGCAGACAGGGGTCTAATGAAAAACTGTTTTTT. Translation gives CASRQGSNEKLFF. The J gene is TRBJ1-4, the V gene TRBV25-1, with TRBD1 identical over 7 bases. The CDR3 sequence is 13 residues long. The germline gives CDR1 MGHDK, CDR2 SYGVNS. J was trimmed by 3 bases and V by 6 bases; bases with no gene match: 1.

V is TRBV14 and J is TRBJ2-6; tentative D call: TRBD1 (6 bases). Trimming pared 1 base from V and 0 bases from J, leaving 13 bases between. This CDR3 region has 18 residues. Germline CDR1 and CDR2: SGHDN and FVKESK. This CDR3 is CASSQGRQGRSGANVLTF. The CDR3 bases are TGTGCCAGCAGCCAAGGGAGGCAGGGGCGCTCTGGGGCCAACGTCCTGACTTTC.

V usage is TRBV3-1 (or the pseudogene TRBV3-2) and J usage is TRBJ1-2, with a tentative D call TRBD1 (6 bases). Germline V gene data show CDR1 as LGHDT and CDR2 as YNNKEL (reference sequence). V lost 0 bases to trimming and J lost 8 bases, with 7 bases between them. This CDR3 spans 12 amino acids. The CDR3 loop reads CASSQEGGGYTF. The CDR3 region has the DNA TGTGCCAGCAGCCAAGAGGGGGGCGGCTACACCTTC.

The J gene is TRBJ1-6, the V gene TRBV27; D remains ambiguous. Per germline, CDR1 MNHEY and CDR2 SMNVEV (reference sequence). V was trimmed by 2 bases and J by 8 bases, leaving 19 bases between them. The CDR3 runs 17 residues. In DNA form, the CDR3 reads TGTGCCAGCAGTTTAAATCCGGGAGGCATACTGGATTCACCCCTCCACTTT. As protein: CASSLNPGGILDSPLHF.

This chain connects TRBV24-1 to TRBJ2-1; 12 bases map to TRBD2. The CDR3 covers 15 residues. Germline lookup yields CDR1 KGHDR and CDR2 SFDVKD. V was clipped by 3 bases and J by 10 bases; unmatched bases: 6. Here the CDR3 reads CATSDPSGRAREQFF. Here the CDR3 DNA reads TGTGCCACCAGTGATCCTAGCGGGAGGGCCAGGGAGCAGTTCTTC.

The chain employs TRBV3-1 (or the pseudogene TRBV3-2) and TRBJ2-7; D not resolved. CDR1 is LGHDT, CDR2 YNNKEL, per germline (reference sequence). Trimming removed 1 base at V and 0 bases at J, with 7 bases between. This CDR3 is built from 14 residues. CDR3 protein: CASSQGVSSYEQYF. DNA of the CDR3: TGTGCCAGCAGCCAAGGGGTGAGCTCCTACGAGCAGTACTTC.

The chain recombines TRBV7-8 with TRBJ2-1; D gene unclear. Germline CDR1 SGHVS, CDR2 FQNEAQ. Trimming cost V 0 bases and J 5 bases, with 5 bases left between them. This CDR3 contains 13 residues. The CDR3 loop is CASSLAPHNEQFF. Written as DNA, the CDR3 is TGTGCCAGCAGCTTAGCGCCCCACAATGAGCAGTTCTTC.

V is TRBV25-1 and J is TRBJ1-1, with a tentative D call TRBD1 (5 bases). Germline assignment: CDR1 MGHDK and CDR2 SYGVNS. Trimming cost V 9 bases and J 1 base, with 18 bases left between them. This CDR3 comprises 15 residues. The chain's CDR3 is CASHPRENSNTEAFF. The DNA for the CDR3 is TGTGCCAGTCACCCCAGGGAAAACTCGAACACTGAAGCTTTCTTT.

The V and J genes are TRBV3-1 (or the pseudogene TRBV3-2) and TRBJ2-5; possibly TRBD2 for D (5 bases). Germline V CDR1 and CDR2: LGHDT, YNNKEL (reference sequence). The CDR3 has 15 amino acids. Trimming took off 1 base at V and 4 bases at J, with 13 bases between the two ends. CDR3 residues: CASSQGVGGPETQYF. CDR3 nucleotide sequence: TGTGCCAGCAGCCAAGGAGTGGGCGGGCCAGAGACCCAGTACTTC.

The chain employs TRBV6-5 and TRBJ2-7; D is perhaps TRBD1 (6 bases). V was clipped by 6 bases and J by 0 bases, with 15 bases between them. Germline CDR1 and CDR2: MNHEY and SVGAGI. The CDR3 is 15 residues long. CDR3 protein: CASSRTGSFSYEQYF. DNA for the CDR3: TGTGCCAGCAGCCGAACAGGGAGCTTCTCCTACGAGCAGTACTTC.

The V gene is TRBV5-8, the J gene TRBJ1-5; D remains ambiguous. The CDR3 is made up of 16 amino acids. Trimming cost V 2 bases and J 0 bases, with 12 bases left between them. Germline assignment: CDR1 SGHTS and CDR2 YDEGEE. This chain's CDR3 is CASSFTGWVSNQPQHF. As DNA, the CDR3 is TGTGCCAGCAGCTTTACGGGCTGGGTTAGCAATCAGCCCCAGCATTTT.

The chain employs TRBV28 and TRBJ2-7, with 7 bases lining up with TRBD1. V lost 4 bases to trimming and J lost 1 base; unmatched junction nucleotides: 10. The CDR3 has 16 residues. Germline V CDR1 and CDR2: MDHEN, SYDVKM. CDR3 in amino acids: CASSSFNRGQSYEQYF. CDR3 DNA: TGTGCCAGCAGTTCATTTAACAGGGGACAGTCCTACGAGCAGTACTTC.

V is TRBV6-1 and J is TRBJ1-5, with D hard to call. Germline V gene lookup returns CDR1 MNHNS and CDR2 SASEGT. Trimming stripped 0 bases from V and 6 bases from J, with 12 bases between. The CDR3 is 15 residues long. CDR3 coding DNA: TGTGCCAGCAGTGAAGCAGGAGGGTTCCTTCAGCCCCAGCATTTT. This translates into CASSEAGGFLQPQHF.

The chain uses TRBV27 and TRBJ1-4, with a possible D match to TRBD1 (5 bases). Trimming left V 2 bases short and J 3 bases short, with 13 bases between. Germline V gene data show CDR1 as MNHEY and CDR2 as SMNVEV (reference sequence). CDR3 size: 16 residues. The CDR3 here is CASSLLGLGANEKLFF. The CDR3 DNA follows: TGTGCCAGCAGTTTACTTGGATTAGGGGCTAATGAAAAACTGTTTTTT.

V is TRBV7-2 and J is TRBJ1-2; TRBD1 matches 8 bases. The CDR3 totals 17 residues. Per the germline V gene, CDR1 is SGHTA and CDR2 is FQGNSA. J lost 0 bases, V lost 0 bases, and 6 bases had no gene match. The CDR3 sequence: CASSLAGRGRANYGYTF. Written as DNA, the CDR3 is TGTGCCAGCAGCTTAGCGGGCAGGGGGCGCGCTAACTATGGCTACACCTTC.

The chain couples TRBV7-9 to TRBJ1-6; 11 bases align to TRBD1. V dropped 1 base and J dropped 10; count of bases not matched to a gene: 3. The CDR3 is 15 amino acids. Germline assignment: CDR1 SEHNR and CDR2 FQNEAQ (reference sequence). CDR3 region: CASSLVGQGVSPLHF. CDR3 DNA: TGTGCCAGCAGCTTAGTGGGACAGGGGGTCTCACCCCTCCACTTT.